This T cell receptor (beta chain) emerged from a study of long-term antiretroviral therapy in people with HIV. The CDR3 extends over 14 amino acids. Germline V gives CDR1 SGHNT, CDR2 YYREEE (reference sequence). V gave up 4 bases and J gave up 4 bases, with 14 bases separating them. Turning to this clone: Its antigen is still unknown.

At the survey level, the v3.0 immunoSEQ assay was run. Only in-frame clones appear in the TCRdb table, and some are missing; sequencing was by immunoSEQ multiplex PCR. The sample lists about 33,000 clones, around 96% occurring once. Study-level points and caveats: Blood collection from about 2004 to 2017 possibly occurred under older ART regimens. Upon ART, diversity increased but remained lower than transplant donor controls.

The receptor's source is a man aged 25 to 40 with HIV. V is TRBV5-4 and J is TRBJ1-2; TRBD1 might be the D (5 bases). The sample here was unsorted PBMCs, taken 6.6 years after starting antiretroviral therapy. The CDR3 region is CASSMDGQFYGYTF. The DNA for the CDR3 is TGTGCCAGCAGCATGGACGGACAATTCTATGGCTACACCTTC.